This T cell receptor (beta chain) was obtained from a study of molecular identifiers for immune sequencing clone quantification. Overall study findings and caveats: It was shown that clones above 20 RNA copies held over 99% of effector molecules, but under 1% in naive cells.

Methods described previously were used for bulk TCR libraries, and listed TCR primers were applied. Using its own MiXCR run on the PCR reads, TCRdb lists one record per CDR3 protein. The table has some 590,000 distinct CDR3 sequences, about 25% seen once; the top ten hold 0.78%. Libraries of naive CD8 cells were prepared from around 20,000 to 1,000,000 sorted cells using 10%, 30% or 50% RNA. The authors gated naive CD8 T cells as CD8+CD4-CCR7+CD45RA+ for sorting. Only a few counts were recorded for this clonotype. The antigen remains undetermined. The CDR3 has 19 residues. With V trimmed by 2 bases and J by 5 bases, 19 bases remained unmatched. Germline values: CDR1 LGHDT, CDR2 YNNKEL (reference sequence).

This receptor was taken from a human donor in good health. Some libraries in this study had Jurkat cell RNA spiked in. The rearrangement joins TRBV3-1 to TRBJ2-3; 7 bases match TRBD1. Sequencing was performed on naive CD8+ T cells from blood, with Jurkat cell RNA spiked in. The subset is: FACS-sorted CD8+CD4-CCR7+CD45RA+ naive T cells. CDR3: CASSQIPRFGTVIIDTQYF. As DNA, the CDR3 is TGTGCCAGCAGCCAAATACCGCGATTCGGGACAGTGATAATAGATACGCAGTATTTT.